What follows are 11 T cell receptor beta chains derived from one specimen sequenced in a study of blood T cell repertoires in COVID-19. Some clones are missing from TCRdb's copy, which holds only in-frame ones; the method was immunoSEQ multiplex PCR. The table records roughly 250,000 clones, approximately 89% of them present only once. The sample was PBMCs or T cells enriched from blood (not recorded which). All receptors derive from a woman in her thirties or forties with acute COVID-19.

CDR3 in amino acids: CASSPDRAQWDGYTF. The CDR3 nucleotides are TGTGCCAGCTCACCCGACAGGGCCCAATGGGATGGCTACACCTTC. The chain couples TRBV18 to TRBJ1-2, with 7 bases lining up with TRBD1. The CDR3 sequence is 15 residues long. V trimming: 3 bases; J trimming: 6 bases; junction bases outside the gene matches: 10. In germline, CDR1 is KGHSH, CDR2 LQKENI. Full variable domain (missing parts from reference TRBV18 and TRBJ1-2): NAGVMQNPRHLVRRRGQEARLRCSPMKGHSHVYWYRQLPEEGLKFMVYLQKENIIDESGMPKERFSAEFPKEGPSILRIQQVVRGDSAAYFCASSPDRAQWDGYTFGSGTRLTVV.

V gene TRBV2 combines with J gene TRBJ2-3; tentatively, D is TRBD2 (6 bases). This CDR3 comprises 18 residues. Germline CDR1 SNHLY, CDR2 FYNNEI. Trimming pared 4 bases from V and 3 bases from J, leaving 23 bases between. The CDR3 protein is CASSGVLRGYRTTDTQYF. DNA for the CDR3: TGTGCCAGCAGTGGGGTTCTGCGGGGCTATCGTACGACAGATACGCAGTATTTT.

The chain links TRBV7-2 to TRBJ2-3; TRBD2 matches 10 bases. Germline-derived CDR1 and CDR2 are SGHTA and FQGNSA. The CDR3 consists of 16 residues. V was clipped by 4 bases and J by 4 bases; unmatched bases: 8. The CDR3 coding sequence is TGTGCCAGCAGCTCGTCCGGACTAGCGGCCTCAGATACGCAGTATTTT. Its protein is CASSSSGLAASDTQYF.

This clone was counted once. J is TRBJ2-7 and V is TRBV7-2; 10 bases map to TRBD1. V was clipped by 4 bases and J by 4 bases; unmatched bases: 4. The CDR3 extends over 14 amino acids. The germline gives CDR1 SGHTA, CDR2 FQGNSA. CDR3 in amino acids: CASSSGTGVYEQYF. The CDR3 DNA is TGTGCCAGCAGCTCTGGGACAGGGGTATACGAGCAGTACTTC.

This sequence joins TRBV12-3 or TRBV12-4 and TRBJ1-1, with 7 bases identical to TRBD1. The CDR3 consists of 13 residues. The ends lost 2 bases at V and 11 bases at J; junction bases unmatched: 8. The chain's CDR3 is CASSLHADRTAFF. DNA of the CDR3: TGTGCCAGCAGTTTACATGCGGACAGGACTGCTTTCTTT.

This chain links TRBV7-9 with TRBJ1-2; 7 bases are a match to TRBD1. The CDR3 has 15 amino acids. After removal of 5 bases from V and 2 bases from J, the junction contained 8 bases not matched to a gene. Germline V gene data show CDR1 as SEHNR and CDR2 as FQNEAQ (reference sequence). The CDR3 spells CASSPEADRNYGYTF. CDR3 bases: TGTGCCAGCAGCCCAGAAGCGGACAGGAACTATGGCTACACCTTC.

The chain has TRBV5-1 and TRBJ1-6, with 10 bases that match TRBD1. V lost 5 bases to trimming and J lost 10 bases; unmatched junction nucleotides: 6. Germline assignment: CDR1 SGHRS and CDR2 YFSETQ. This CDR3 contains 14 residues. The CDR3 DNA reads TGCGCCAGCAGAGTCGGGACAGGGGAATCACCCCTCCACTTT. Translation gives CASRVGTGESPLHF.

This clone was counted once. No conserved phenylalanine or tryptophan is present at the end of the CDR3, so a read error is the likely explanation. The chain combines TRBV2 with TRBJ1-6; D is uncertain. From germline, CDR1 is SNHLY and CDR2 FYNNEI. V was shortened by 3 bases and J by 8 bases, with 5 bases between the two germline ends. CDR3 length equals 12 residues. The CDR3 DNA is TGTGCCAGCAGTGACGGGGATTCACCCCTCCACCTT. Amino acid sequence: CASSDGDSPLHL.

This clone has ten or more counts. The rearrangement uses TRBV19 and TRBJ2-1; D is possibly TRBD2 (5 bases). V lost 0 bases and J lost 2, with 11 bases in between. The CDR3 is 16 amino acids. Germline CDR1 reads LNHDA; CDR2 reads SQIVND (reference sequence). The CDR3 bases are TGTGCCAGTAGTATAGAAGAGGGTTACCCCTACAATGAGCAGTTCTTC. Translating it yields CASSIEEGYPYNEQFF.

This clone was counted a few times. The chain uses TRBV24-1 and TRBJ1-1, with D tentatively TRBD1 (6 bases). Germline values: CDR1 KGHDR, CDR2 SFDVKD. The CDR3 contains 14 residues. The V end lost 4 bases, the J end lost 11 bases, and 19 bases lay between the germline ends. CDR3 protein: CATSDPGTRSGAFF. The CDR3 DNA reads as TGTGCCACCAGTGACCCGGGGACACGCTCGGGGGCTTTCTTT.

This clone was seen more than once but under ten times. The chain couples TRBV7-9 to TRBJ2-1; TRBD2 is a possible D gene (6 bases). Germline CDR1 reads SEHNR; CDR2 reads FQNEAQ (reference sequence). The CDR3 is made up of 15 amino acids. Trimming left V 2 bases short and J 8 bases short, with 16 bases between. CDR3 sequence (DNA): TGTGCCAGCAGCTTATGGACGGGAGATTTAGATGAGCAGTTCTTC. Translated, it gives CASSLWTGDLDEQFF.